Listed below are T cell receptor beta chains from one sample, sequenced in a study of response to subunit inactivated influenza vaccine. MiXCR was run by TCRdb on the RT-PCR reads, yielding one entry per CDR3 protein. Of over 150,000 distinct CDR3 sequences listed, 13% to 15% are singletons. This specimen was CD8+ T cells sorted from PBMCs, taken 4 to 6 days after vaccination. All receptors come from a man aged 50 or older who received an inactivated influenza vaccine. Each CDR3 is given with its conserved first and last residue. A D gene is named only where the DNA matches it firmly. A clone size is listed for some rows: how often the clone was seen (once, few, many), or a class if it is expanded.

CDR3nt	CDR3aa	j_gene	abundance	d_gene	v_gene
TGTGCCAGCAGTTATCCGGGACAGGGGAATACCGGGGAGCTGTTTTTT	CASSYPGQGNTGELFF	TRBJ2-2	many	TRBD1	TRBV6-2/TRBV6-3
TGTGCCAGTTCACAGGGAAGCAATCAGCCCCAGCATTTT	CASSQGSNQPQHF	TRBJ1-5	many	-	TRBV18
TGTGCCAGCAGGGCCAGTGACACCGGGGAGCTGTTTTTT	CASRASDTGELFF	TRBJ2-2	-	-	TRBV9
TGCGCCAGCAGCCAGGGGGGGGAGTGGAGTGAGCAGTTCTTC	CASSQGGEWSEQFF	TRBJ2-1	-	TRBD2	TRBV4-3
TGTGCCAGCAGCTTAGGTGCAGGGGTGGGTCAGCCCCAGCATTTT	CASSLGAGVGQPQHF	TRBJ1-5	many	-	TRBV7-8
TGCGCCATCACCCTTTATAGCGGGGGGGCCTATCGAACAGATACGCAGTATTTT	CAITLYSGGAYRTDTQYF	TRBJ2-3	few	TRBD2	TRBV5-1
TGTGCCAGCAGCTCGCCGAGAGGGGGGGAGACCCAGTACTTC	CASSSPRGGETQYF	TRBJ2-5	-	-	TRBV7-8
TGCGCCAGCAGCCCCTGGATAGGGGGGCAGGGTTCTTCTAACTATGGCTACACCTTC	CASSPWIGGQGSSNYGYTF	TRBJ1-2	few	-	TRBV4-1
TGTGCCTGGGGGACAGGGGTAACCTACGAGCAGTACTTC	CAWGTGVTYEQYF	TRBJ2-7	-	TRBD1	TRBV30
TGTGCCAGCAGTGAGTGGGACAGCCGTGGGAATGAGCAGTTCTTC	CASSEWDSRGNEQFF	TRBJ2-1	few	TRBD1	TRBV2
TGTGCCAGCAGCTTCCTCTCTAGCTCCTACAATGAGCAGTTCTTC	CASSFLSSSYNEQFF	TRBJ2-1	few	-	TRBV7-9
TGTGCCAGCAGCCGGACTAGCGGGGGATACGAGCAGTACTTC	CASSRTSGGYEQYF	TRBJ2-7	few	TRBD2	TRBV7-9
TGTGCCAGCAGCTTAGCCGCAGGGGATGCTTTCTACGAGCAGTACTTC	CASSLAAGDAFYEQYF	TRBJ2-7	-	-	TRBV7-8
TGTGCCAGCAGCCAGGACAGGGGATTCTACGAGCAGTACTTC	CASSQDRGFYEQYF	TRBJ2-7	once	TRBD1	TRBV6-2/TRBV6-3
TGTGCCAGCAGTCCGAGGGCCGCCGGGGAGCTGTTTTTT	CASSPRAAGELFF	TRBJ2-2	-	-	TRBV7-6
TGTGCCAGCAGCTTAGGGGGGGGCCTCGACAATGAGCAGTTCTTC	CASSLGGGLDNEQFF	TRBJ2-1	few	-	TRBV7-9
TGTGCCAGCAGTTACTTCTTCGGGACCGAAGAGACCCAGTACTTC	CASSYFFGTEETQYF	TRBJ2-5	many	-	TRBV6-5
TGTGCCAGCAGTTTAAGGGGCTGGGCCGGGGAGCTGTTTTTT	CASSLRGWAGELFF	TRBJ2-2	few	-	TRBV28
TGCAGTGCTAGAACCGGATCCTACGAGCAGTACTTC	CSARTGSYEQYF	TRBJ2-7	-	-	TRBV20-1
TGTGCCCGCAGCGTAGCGGGGCGGGAATTCACAGATACGCAGTATTTT	CARSVAGREFTDTQYF	TRBJ2-3	-	TRBD2	TRBV9
TGTGCCAGCTCATCCCTGGGACAGGCCTACGAGCAGTACTTC	CASSSLGQAYEQYF	TRBJ2-7	-	TRBD1	TRBV18
TGCGCCAGCAGTTTACGACTAGCGGGAACCTACGAGCAGTACTTC	CASSLRLAGTYEQYF	TRBJ2-7	few	TRBD2	TRBV4-3
TGCAGTTCCCCCCTCCGAGAGACCCAGTACTTC	CSSPLRETQYF	TRBJ2-5	few	-	TRBV20-1
TGTGCCAGCTCACCCGCGCGGGGGCGGTCACCCTACAATGAGCAGTTCTTC	CASSPARGRSPYNEQFF	TRBJ2-1	-	-	TRBV18
TGTGCCAGCAGTTTTTTAGGGTCCACTGAAGCTTTCTTT	CASSFLGSTEAFF	TRBJ1-1	many	-	TRBV12-3/TRBV12-4
TGTGCCAGCAGTTCTAGCGTAAACTCCTACGAGCAGTACTTC	CASSSSVNSYEQYF	TRBJ2-7	few	-	TRBV27
TGCGCCAGCAGCCAGTGGGACAGAATAGGAGAGACCCAGTACTTC	CASSQWDRIGETQYF	TRBJ2-5	few	TRBD1	TRBV4-1
TGTGCCAGCAGTTTCCCGGGTAGCTTTCACAATGAGCAGTTCTTC	CASSFPGSFHNEQFF	TRBJ2-1	few	-	TRBV28
TGCAGCGTTGAAGGGGACAGGGGCCCGGACGAGCAGTACTTC	CSVEGDRGPDEQYF	TRBJ2-7	few	TRBD1	TRBV29-1
TGTGCCAGCAGCCAGAGCTCCTACGAGCAGTACTTC	CASSQSSYEQYF	TRBJ2-7	many	-	TRBV7-9
TGTGCCAGCAGCTCCCCGGGAGGCTCGGGTACCCAGTACTTC	CASSSPGGSGTQYF	TRBJ2-5	-	TRBD2	TRBV11-2
TGTGCCAGCACCCTCGGGACTAGCGGTTACACCGGGGAGCTGTTTTTT	CASTLGTSGYTGELFF	TRBJ2-2	few	TRBD2	TRBV28
TGCAGTGCTAGAGAGGGGGTAAAGTCCTACGAGCAGTACTTC	CSAREGVKSYEQYF	TRBJ2-7	few	-	TRBV20-1
TGTGCCAGCAGGCCTCTCATACAGGGCGGCAATCAGCCCCAGCATTTT	CASRPLIQGGNQPQHF	TRBJ1-5	-	-	TRBV6-5
TGTGCCAGCAGTTGGACCTTCCAGAGAGATACGCAGTATTTT	CASSWTFQRDTQYF	TRBJ2-3	-	-	TRBV6-2/TRBV6-3
TGTGCCAGCAGCTTCTCAGGACAGGGGGCTTACGAGCAGTACTTC	CASSFSGQGAYEQYF	TRBJ2-7	few	TRBD1	TRBV5-5
TGTGCCAGCAGCGCTCAGAGTATTGAGCAGTTCTTC	CASSAQSIEQFF	TRBJ2-1	few	-	TRBV9